Listed below are T cell receptor beta chains from one sample, sequenced in a study of cytomegalovirus exposure and HLA in healthy donors. Generated by immunoSEQ multiplex PCR, the TCRdb table keeps only in-frame clones and is missing some. The data show a few hundred thousand clones, more than 80% seen once. The source material was PBMCs. The receptors shown here come from a woman under 30 in good health and CMV-seronegative. Each CDR3 is given with its conserved first and last residue. A D gene is named only where the DNA matches it firmly. Rows give clone size only sometimes, using once, few, many, or a class for an expanded clone.

V	size	J	D	DNA	CDR3
TRBV5-4	NA	TRBJ2-1	TRBD2	TGTGCCAGCAGTACGGGACTAGCCAATGAGCAGTTCTTC	CASSTGLANEQFF
TRBV5-1	NA	TRBJ2-3	TRBD2	TGCGCCAGCAGCTCGGGGACTAGCGGAGACACAGATACGCAGTATTTT	CASSSGTSGDTDTQYF
TRBV2	NA	TRBJ1-2	NA	TGTGCCAGCAAGGTGGCACAGGGATACTATGGCTACACCTTC	CASKVAQGYYGYTF
TRBV27	NA	TRBJ2-1	NA	TGTGCCAGCAGCCCTTATCCTTTCAATGAGCAGTTCTTC	CASSPYPFNEQFF
TRBV27	NA	TRBJ1-1	TRBD1	TGTGCCAGCAGTTTATCGAGGGGGCCCACTGAAGCTTTCTTT	CASSLSRGPTEAFF
TRBV5-1	few	TRBJ2-1	NA	TGCGCCAGCAGCTTGGTAATAGGGTCCACCCGGGGGAATGAGCAGTTCTTC	CASSLVIGSTRGNEQFF
TRBV6-1	NA	TRBJ2-2	NA	TGTGCCAGCAGTGAAAGGAGTCAGGGGTCGACCGGGGAGCTGTTTTTT	CASSERSQGSTGELFF
TRBV30	NA	TRBJ2-7	TRBD1	TGTGCCTCAACAGGGGATAGCAAGGCCGAGCAGTACTTC	CASTGDSKAEQYF
TRBV29-1	NA	TRBJ2-1	NA	TGCAGCAGTCGGACAGAATACAATGAGCAGTTCTTC	CSSRTEYNEQFF
TRBV30	few	TRBJ2-2	NA	TGTGCCTGGAGTGCCAGCGGGGAGCTGTTTTTT	CAWSASGELFF
TRBV5-4	NA	TRBJ1-2	TRBD1	TGTGCCAGCAGCCGACCAAGGACAGGGGATTTCTATGGCTACACCTTC	CASSRPRTGDFYGYTF
TRBV6-5	NA	TRBJ2-1	TRBD1	TGTGCCAGCAGTAGGGCAGGGGGCCAGGGTGAGCAGTTCTTC	CASSRAGGQGEQFF
TRBV4-1	NA	TRBJ2-1	TRBD1	TGCGCCAGCAGCCCGCGACAGGGGGGTACGGGGCAGTTCTTC	CASSPRQGGTGQFF
TRBV30	NA	TRBJ1-2	NA	TGTGCCTGGAGTGTAGGAGGGTATGGCTACACCTTC	CAWSVGGYGYTF
TRBV4-2	NA	TRBJ1-1	NA	TGTGCCAGCAGCCTGAGACTTCAGGGTGGAACTAACACTGAAGCTTTCTTT	CASSLRLQGGTNTEAFF
TRBV27	NA	TRBJ1-1	NA	TGTGCCAGCAGTTTTGTAATTCATCTGGAGGTTTGTTTT	CASSFVIHLEVCF
TRBV6-1	NA	TRBJ2-1	NA	TGTGCCAGCAGTGCCAACAGAGACTCCTACAATGAGCAGTTCTTC	CASSANRDSYNEQFF
TRBV4-1	NA	TRBJ1-2	NA	TGCGCCAGCAGCCTAGACTCAGGGCCCTATGGCTACACCTTC	CASSLDSGPYGYTF
TRBV28	NA	TRBJ2-3	TRBD2	TGTGCCACCCTAGCGGGGGGGCGAACCGATACGCAGTATTTT	CATLAGGRTDTQYF
TRBV7-3	NA	TRBJ2-2	TRBD2	TGTGCCAGCAGCCGGACTAGCGGGAGGGCCGGGGAGCTGTTTTTT	CASSRTSGRAGELFF
TRBV14	NA	TRBJ1-5	NA	TGTGCCAGCAGCCATATTGCACAGTCTAGCAATCAGCCCCAGCATTTT	CASSHIAQSSNQPQHF
TRBV6-5	NA	TRBJ1-1	TRBD1	TGTGCCAGCAGTTACTCTAACAGGGGGCGAACTGAAGCTTTCTTT	CASSYSNRGRTEAFF
TRBV30	once	TRBJ2-3	TRBD2	TGTGCCTGGAGTGGCGGGAGTGGAGCAGATACGCAGTATTTT	CAWSGGSGADTQYF
TRBV5-1	NA	TRBJ2-1	TRBD1	TGCGCCAGCAGCTCCTGGACAGGGGGGTCCTACAATGAGCAGTTCTTC	CASSSWTGGSYNEQFF
TRBV5-1	NA	TRBJ2-7	NA	TGCGCCAGAGGTACAAGTAGGGGGAACGAGCAGTACTTC	CARGTSRGNEQYF
TRBV6-4	NA	TRBJ1-2	NA	TGTGCCAGCAGTGCTGGCAGAAACTATGGCTACACCTTC	CASSAGRNYGYTF
TRBV19	NA	TRBJ1-5	TRBD1	TGTGCCAGTAGTATCCAGGGGGGATTTCAGCCCCAGCATTTT	CASSIQGGFQPQHF
TRBV28	NA	TRBJ2-1	NA	TGTGCCAGCAGTCCCACAGGGACCAGCTCCTACAATGAGCAGTTCTTC	CASSPTGTSSYNEQFF
TRBV6-1	NA	TRBJ2-6	TRBD2	TGTGCCATTACGGGGGGGGGCGCTGGGGCCAACGTCCTGACTTTC	CAITGGGAGANVLTF
TRBV5-1	NA	TRBJ2-7	NA	TGCGCCAGCAGCTTGAGCCCACTTTCGGGGAACTACGAGCAGTACTTC	CASSLSPLSGNYEQYF
TRBV2	NA	TRBJ2-7	TRBD2	TGTGCCAGCAGTGACGAGCGGGGGTCCTACGAGCAGTACTTC	CASSDERGSYEQYF